This T cell receptor (beta chain) is from a study of OX40 agonist ivuxolimab in advanced cancers. In the study overall: Three patients got partial responses; one had hepatocellular carcinoma and two had cutaneous melanoma. Points from the study as a whole: Among some nonresponders, normalized T-cell clonal expansion was also low. Clonal expansion was among the lowest in partial responders at 0.1-3.0 mg/kg, especially CD8+.

Note on this clone: Its antigen is undetermined.

Losses at the gene ends were 3 bases for V and 6 bases for J; bases not matched to a gene: 5. Germline CDR1 is MNHEY and CDR2 is SMNVEV (reference sequence). This CDR3 spans 14 amino acids. The method was immunoSEQ multiplex PCR; TCRdb's version includes in-frame clones alone and lacks a portion of them. This sample has about 19,000 clones, with about 83% found just once. The chain has TRBV27 and TRBJ1-5; 7 nucleotides agree with TRBD1. Sequences were derived from CD4+ or CD8+ T cells sorted from blood, sampled in a trial of the OX40 agonist ivuxolimab. This sequence was found in an adult with an advanced solid tumor such as melanoma, head and neck, liver or kidney cancer. CDR3: CASSFTDRTQPQHF. The CDR3, as DNA: TGTGCCAGCAGTTTCACGGACAGGACTCAGCCCCAGCATTTT.